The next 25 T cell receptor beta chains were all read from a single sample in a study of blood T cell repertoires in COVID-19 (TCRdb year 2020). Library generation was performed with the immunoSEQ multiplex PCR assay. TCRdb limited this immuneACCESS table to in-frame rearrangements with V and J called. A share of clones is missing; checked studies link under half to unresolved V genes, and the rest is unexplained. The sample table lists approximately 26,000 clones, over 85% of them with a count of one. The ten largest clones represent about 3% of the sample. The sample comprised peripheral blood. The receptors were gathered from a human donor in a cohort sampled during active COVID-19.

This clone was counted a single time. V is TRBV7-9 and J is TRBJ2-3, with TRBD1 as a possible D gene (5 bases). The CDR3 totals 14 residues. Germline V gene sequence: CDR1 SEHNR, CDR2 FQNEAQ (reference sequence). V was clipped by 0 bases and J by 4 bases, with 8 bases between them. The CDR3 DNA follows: TGTGCCAGCAGCTTAGCCCAGGGTGCAGATACGCAGTATTTT. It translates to CASSLAQGADTQYF.

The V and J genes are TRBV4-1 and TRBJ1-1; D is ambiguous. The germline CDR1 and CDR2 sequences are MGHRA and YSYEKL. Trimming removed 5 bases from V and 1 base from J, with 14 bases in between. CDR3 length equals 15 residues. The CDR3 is CASSDMGSGNTEAFF. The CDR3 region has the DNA TGCGCCAGCAGCGACATGGGGAGCGGGAACACTGAAGCTTTCTTT.

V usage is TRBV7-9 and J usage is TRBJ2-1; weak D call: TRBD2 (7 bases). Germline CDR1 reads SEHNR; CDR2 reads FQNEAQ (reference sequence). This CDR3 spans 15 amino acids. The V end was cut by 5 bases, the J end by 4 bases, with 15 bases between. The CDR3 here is CASSPLGGGYNEQFF. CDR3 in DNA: TGTGCCAGCAGCCCTCTAGGGGGGGGTTACAATGAGCAGTTCTTC.

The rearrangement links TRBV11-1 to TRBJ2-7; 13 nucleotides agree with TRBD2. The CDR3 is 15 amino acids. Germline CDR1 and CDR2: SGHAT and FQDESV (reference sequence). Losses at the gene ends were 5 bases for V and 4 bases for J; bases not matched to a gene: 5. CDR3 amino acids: CASSPRTSGGYEQYF. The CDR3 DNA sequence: TGTGCCAGCAGCCCGAGGACTAGCGGGGGATACGAGCAGTACTTC.

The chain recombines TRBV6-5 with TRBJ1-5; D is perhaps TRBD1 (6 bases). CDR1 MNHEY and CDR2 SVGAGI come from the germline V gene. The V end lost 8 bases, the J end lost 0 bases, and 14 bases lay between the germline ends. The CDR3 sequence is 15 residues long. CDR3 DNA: TGTGCCAGCTTGGACAGTTACTATAGCAATCAGCCCCAGCATTTT. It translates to CASLDSYYSNQPQHF.

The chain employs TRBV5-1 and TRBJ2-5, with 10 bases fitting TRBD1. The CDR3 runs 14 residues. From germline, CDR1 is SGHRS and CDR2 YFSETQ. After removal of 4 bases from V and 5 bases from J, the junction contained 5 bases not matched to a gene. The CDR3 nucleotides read TGCGCCAGCAGCCCGGGACAGGGGAGGGAGACCCAGTACTTC. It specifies CASSPGQGRETQYF.

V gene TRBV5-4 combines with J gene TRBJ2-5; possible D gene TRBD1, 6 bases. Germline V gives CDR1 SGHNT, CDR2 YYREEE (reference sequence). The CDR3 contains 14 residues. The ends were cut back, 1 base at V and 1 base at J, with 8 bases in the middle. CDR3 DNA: TGTGCCAGCAGCTTGTACAGGGCCCAAGAGACCCAGTACTTC. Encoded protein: CASSLYRAQETQYF.

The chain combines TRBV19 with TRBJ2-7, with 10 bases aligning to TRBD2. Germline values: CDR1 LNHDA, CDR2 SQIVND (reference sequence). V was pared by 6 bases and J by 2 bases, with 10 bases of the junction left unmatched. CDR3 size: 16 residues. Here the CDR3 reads CASSPGYGTSAYEQYF. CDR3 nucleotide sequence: TGTGCCAGTAGCCCCGGGTACGGGACTAGCGCCTACGAGCAGTACTTC.

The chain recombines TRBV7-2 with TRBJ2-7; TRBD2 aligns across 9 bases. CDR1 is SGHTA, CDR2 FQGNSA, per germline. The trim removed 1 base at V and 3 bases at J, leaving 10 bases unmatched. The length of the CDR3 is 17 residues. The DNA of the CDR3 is TGTGCCAGCAGCTTAGAAGGTAGCGGGGGACCCTTCTACGAGCAGTACTTC. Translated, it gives CASSLEGSGGPFYEQYF.

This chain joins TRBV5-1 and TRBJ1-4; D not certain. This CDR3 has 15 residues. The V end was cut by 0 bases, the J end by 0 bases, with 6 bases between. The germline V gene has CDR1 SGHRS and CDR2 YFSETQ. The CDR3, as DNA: TGCGCCAGCAGCTTGGTCGGGGCAACTAATGAAAAACTGTTTTTT. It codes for CASSLVGATNEKLFF.

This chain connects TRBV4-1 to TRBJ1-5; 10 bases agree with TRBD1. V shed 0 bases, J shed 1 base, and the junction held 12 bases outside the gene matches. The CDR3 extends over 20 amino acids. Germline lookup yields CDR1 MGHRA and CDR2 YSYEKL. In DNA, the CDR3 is TGCGCCAGCAGCCAAGATTCAAGACAGGGGGCAAAGGGGAGCAATCAGCCCCAGCATTTT. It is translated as CASSQDSRQGAKGSNQPQHF.

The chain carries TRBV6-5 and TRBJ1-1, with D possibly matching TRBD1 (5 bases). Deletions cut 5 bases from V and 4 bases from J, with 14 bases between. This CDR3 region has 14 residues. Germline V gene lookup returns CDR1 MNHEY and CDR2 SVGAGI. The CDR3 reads CASSPGVGSTEAFF. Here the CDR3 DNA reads TGTGCCAGCAGTCCGGGGGTGGGGTCCACTGAAGCTTTCTTT.

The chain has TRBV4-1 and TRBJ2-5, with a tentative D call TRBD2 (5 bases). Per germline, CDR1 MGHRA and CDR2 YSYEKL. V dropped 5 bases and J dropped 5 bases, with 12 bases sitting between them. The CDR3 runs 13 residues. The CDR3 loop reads CASSATRLETQYF. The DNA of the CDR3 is TGCGCCAGCAGCGCTACTAGATTGGAGACCCAGTACTTC.

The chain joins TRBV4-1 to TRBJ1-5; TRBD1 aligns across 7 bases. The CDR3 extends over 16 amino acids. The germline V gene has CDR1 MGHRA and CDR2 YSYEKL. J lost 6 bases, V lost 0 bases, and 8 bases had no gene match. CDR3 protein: CASSQEGPQGGQPQHF. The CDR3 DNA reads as TGCGCCAGCAGCCAAGAGGGTCCCCAGGGGGGTCAGCCCCAGCATTTT.

Here the CDR3 reads CASSDRGGTGELFF. In DNA form, the CDR3 reads TGTGCCAGCAGCGACAGGGGTGGGACCGGGGAGCTGTTTTTT. This sequence joins TRBV27 and TRBJ2-2; TRBD1 matches at 8 bases. Germline values: CDR1 MNHEY, CDR2 SMNVEV (reference sequence). The CDR3 runs to 14 residues. V dropped 6 bases and J dropped 5; count of bases not matched to a gene: 5.

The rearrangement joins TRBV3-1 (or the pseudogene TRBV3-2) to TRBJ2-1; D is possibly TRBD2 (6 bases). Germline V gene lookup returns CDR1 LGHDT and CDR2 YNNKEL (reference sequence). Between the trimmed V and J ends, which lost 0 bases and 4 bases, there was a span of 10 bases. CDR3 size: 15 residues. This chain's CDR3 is CASSQDAGIYNEQFF. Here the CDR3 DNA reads TGTGCCAGCAGCCAAGATGCGGGAATATACAATGAGCAGTTCTTC.

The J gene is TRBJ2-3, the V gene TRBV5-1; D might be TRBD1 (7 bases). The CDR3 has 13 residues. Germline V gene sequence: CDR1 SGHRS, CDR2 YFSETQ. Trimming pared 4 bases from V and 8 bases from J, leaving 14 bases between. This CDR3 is CASSLGQGGTQYF. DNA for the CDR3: TGCGCCAGCAGCCTGGGGCAGGGGGGTACGCAGTATTTT.

The CDR3 DNA reads as TGTGCCAGCTCACCAGGCGACGGGAGCTCCTACGAGCAGTACTTC. As protein: CASSPGDGSSYEQYF. V is TRBV18 and J is TRBJ2-7; maybe TRBD2 (6 bases). V shed 2 bases and J shed 0 bases, with 11 bases lying between them. CDR3 size: 15 residues. CDR1 is KGHSH and CDR2 is LQKENI in the germline V gene.

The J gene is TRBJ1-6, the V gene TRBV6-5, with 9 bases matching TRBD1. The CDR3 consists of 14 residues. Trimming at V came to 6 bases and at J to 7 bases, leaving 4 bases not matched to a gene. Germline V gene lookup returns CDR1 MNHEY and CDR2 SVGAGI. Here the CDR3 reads CASRPDRGNSPLHF. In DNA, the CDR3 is TGTGCCAGCAGACCGGACAGGGGAAATTCACCCCTCCACTTT.

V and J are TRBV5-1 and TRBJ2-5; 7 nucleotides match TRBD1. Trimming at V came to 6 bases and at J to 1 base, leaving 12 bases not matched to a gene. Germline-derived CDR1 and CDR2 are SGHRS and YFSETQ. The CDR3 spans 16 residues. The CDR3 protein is CASTPTAGTVQETQYF. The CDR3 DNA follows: TGCGCCAGCACCCCTACGGCAGGGACAGTCCAAGAGACCCAGTACTTC.

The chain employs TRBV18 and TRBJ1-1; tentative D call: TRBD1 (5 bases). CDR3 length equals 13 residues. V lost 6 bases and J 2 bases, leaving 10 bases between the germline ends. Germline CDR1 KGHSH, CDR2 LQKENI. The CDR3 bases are TGTGCCAGCTCCGCCGGGGGAAACACTGAAGCTTTCTTT. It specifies CASSAGGNTEAFF.

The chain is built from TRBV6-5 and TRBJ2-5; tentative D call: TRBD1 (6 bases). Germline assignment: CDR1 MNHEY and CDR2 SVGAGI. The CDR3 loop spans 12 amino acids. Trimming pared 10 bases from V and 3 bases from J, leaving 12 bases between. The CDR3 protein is CANGTPKETQYF. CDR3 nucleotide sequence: TGTGCCAACGGGACACCAAAAGAGACCCAGTACTTC.

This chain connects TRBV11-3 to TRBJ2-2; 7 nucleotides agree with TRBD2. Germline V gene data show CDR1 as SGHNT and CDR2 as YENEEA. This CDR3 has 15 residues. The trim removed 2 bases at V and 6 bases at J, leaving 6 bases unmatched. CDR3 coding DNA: TGTGCCAGCAGCTTATACGCTAGCGGCCCCGGGGAGCTGTTTTTT. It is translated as CASSLYASGPGELFF.

In DNA, the CDR3 is TGTGCCAGCAGCTCGGGACTAGCGTTAGCCAAAAACATTCAGTACTTC. It is translated as CASSSGLALAKNIQYF. This chain joins TRBV7-9 and TRBJ2-4; 10 bases match TRBD2. This CDR3 is built from 16 residues. After removal of 4 bases from V and 0 bases from J, the junction contained 3 bases not matched to a gene. In germline, CDR1 is SEHNR, CDR2 FQNEAQ (reference sequence).

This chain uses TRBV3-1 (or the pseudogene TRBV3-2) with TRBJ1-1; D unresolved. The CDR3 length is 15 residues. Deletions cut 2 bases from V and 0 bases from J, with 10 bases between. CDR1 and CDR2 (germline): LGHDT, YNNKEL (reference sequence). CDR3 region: CASSQPGGMNTEAFF. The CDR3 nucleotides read TGTGCCAGCAGCCAACCTGGAGGTATGAACACTGAAGCTTTCTTT.